This T cell receptor (beta chain) was identified during a study of patients and donors after allogeneic stem cell transplantation. Comment on this clonotype: The junction departs from germline at one end; a sequencing error may be responsible.

Each CDR3 protein is one row after TCRdb ran MiXCR on the RT-PCR reads. This sample has approximately 200,000 distinct CDR3 sequences, with 40% to 45% found just once. This CDR3 has 11 residues. Germline V gives CDR1 MNHEY, CDR2 SVGEGT. This clonotype originated in a human donor who was either an allogeneic HSCT recipient or a stem cell or donor lymphocyte infusion donor (not recorded which). It is not recorded whose cells these are; they may come from a transplant donor. Source material: blood, either unsorted or a sorted T cell fraction (not recorded which). The chain is built from TRBV6-2 or TRBV6-3 and TRBJ2-7; no reliable D call. The CDR3 loop reads CASSYSHEQYF. In DNA, the CDR3 is TGTGCCAGCAGTTACTCCCACGAGCAGTACTTC.